Sequencing of this TCR beta chain was carried out in a study of T-cell reconstitution after alpha-beta-depleted transplantation in children. The authors prepared the TCRbeta library with unique molecular identifiers. TCRdb re-called the PCR reads through MiXCR, storing one row per CDR3 protein. The sample contains fewer than 550,000 distinct CDR3 sequences, around 9.9% of which appear only once. This clonotype was detected ten times or more. From germline, CDR1 is MDHEN and CDR2 SYDVKM. V dropped 5 bases and J dropped 8; count of bases not matched to a gene: 7. The CDR3 spans 13 residues. Sequencing used PBMCs from the stem cell graft donor, obtained from the stem cell graft. The chain recombines TRBV28 with TRBJ1-2, with 8 bases fitting TRBD1. This TCR was recovered from a human donor who donated a stem cell graft to a child with acute myeloid leukemia. CDR3 amino acids: CASSPRQGLGYTF. CDR3 nucleotide sequence: TGTGCCAGCAGTCCTCGACAGGGGTTGGGCTACACCTTC.